This T cell receptor beta chain was obtained from a study of blood T cell repertoires in COVID-19. The table came from immunoSEQ multiplex PCR; TCRdb's copy has only in-frame clones and leaves some out. The repertoire holds about 83,000 clones, with around 86% as singletons. Germline-derived CDR1 and CDR2 are KGHSH and LQKENI. CDR3 length equals 15 residues. V lost 0 bases to trimming and J lost 3 bases; unmatched junction nucleotides: 5. The J gene is TRBJ2-7, the V gene TRBV18; 7 bases map to TRBD1. The sequenced sample was peripheral blood. The source of this sequence is a man aged 45-65 years with active COVID-19. The CDR3 protein is CASSPPGQVRYEQYF. In DNA form, the CDR3 reads TGTGCCAGCTCACCACCAGGACAGGTCCGCTACGAGCAGTACTTC.